The present T cell receptor (beta chain) was sequenced within a study of control samples from healthy donors and cancer patients. This clone was observed a single time. Different DNA sequences within this sample yield the same CDR3. This CDR3 region has 14 residues. V gave up 1 base and J gave up 2 bases, with 5 bases separating them. Germline V gene data show CDR1 as MDHEN and CDR2 as SYDVKM. TCRdb's copy holds only in-frame clones and misses some; the assay was immunoSEQ multiplex PCR. Of around 90,000 clones listed, around 85% are singletons. The V call is TRBV28, the J call TRBJ1-4; no clear D gene. The sequencing input was blood. The receptor's source is a man younger than 45 in good health. CDR3 in amino acids: CASSLLGTNEKLFF. Here the CDR3 DNA reads TGTGCCAGCAGTTTATTAGGGACTAATGAAAAACTGTTTTTT.